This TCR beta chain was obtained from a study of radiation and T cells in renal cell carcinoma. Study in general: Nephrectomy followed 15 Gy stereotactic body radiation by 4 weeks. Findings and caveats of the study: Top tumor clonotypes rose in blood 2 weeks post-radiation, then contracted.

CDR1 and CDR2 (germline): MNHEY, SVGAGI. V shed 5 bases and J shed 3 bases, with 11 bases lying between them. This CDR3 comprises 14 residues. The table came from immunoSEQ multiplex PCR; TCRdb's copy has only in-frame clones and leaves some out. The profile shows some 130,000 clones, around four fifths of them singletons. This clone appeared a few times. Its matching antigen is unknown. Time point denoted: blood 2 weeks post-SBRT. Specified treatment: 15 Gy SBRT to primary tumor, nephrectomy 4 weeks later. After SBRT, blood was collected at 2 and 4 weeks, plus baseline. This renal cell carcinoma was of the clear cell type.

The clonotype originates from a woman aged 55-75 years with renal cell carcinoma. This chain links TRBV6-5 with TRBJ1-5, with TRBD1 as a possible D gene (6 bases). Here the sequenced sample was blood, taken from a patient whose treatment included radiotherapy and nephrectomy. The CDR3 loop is CASSRGGPNQPQHF. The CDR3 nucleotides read TGTGCCAGCAGTCGAGGGGGGCCCAATCAGCCCCAGCATTTT.